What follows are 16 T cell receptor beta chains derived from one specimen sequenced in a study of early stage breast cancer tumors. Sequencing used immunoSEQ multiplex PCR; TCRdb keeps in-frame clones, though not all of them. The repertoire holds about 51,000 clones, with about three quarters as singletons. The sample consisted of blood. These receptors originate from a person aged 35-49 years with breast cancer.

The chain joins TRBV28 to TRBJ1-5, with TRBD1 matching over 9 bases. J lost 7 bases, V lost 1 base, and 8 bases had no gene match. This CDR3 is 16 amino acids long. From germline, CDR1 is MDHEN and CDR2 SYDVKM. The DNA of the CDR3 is TGTGCCAGCAGTTTATTTTCGGGACAGGGAGGGCAGCCCCAGCATTTT. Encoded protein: CASSLFSGQGGQPQHF. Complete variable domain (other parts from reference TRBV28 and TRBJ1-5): DVKVTQSSRYLVKRTGEKVFLECVQDMDHENMFWYRQDPGLGLRLIYFSYDVKMKEKGDIPEGYSVSREKKERFSLILESASTNQTSMYLCASSLFSGQGGQPQHFGDGTRLSIL.

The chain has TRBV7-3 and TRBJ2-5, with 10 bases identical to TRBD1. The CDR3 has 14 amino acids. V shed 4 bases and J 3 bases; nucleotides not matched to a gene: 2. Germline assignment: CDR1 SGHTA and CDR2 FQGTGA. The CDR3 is CASSWDRGKETQYF. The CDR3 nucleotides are TGTGCCAGCAGCTGGGACAGGGGAAAAGAGACCCAGTACTTC.

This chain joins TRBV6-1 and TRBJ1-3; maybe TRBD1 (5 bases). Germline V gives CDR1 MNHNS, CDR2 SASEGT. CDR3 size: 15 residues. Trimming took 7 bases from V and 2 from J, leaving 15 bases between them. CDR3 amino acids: CASKGGGGPGNTIYF. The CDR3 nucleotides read TGTGCCAGCAAAGGCGGGGGTGGCCCTGGAAACACCATATATTTT.

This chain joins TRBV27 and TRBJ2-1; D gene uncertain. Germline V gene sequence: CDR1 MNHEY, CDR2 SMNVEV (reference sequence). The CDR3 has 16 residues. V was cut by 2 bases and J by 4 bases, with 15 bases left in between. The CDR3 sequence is CASSLGPPSRYNEQFF. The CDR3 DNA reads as TGTGCCAGCAGTTTAGGGCCACCTTCCCGTTACAATGAGCAGTTCTTC.

The CDR3 region has the DNA TGTGCCTGGAGTGAAAGGGTGGTGGAGACCCAGTACTTC. This sequence encodes CAWSERVVETQYF. This rearrangement joins TRBV30 to TRBJ2-5; D is uncertain. V gave up 1 base and J gave up 5 bases, with 11 bases separating them. CDR3 length equals 13 residues. CDR1 GTSNPN and CDR2 SVGIG come from the germline V gene (reference sequence).

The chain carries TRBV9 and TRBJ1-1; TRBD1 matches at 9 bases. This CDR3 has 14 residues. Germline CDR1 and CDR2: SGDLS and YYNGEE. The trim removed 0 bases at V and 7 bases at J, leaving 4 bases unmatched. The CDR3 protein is CASSVATGGREAFF. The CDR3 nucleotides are TGTGCCAGCAGCGTAGCTACAGGGGGCCGTGAAGCTTTCTTT.

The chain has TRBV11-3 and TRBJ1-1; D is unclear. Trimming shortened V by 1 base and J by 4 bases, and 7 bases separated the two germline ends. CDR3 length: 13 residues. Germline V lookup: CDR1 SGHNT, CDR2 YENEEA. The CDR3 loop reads CASSLGLITEAFF. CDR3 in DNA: TGTGCCAGCAGCTTAGGATTAATCACTGAAGCTTTCTTT.

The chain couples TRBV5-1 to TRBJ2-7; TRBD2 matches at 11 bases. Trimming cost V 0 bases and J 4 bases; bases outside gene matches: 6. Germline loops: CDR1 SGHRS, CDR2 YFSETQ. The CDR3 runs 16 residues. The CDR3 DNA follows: TGCGCCAGCAGCTTGGAGTATCTAGCGGGAGGATACGAGCAGTACTTC. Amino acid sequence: CASSLEYLAGGYEQYF. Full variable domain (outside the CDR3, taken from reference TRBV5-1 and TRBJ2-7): KAGVTQTPRYLIKTRGQQVTLSCSPISGHRSVSWYQQTPGQGLQFLFEYFSETQRNKGNFPGRFSGRQFSNSRSEMNVSTLELGDSALYLCASSLEYLAGGYEQYFGPGTRLTVT.

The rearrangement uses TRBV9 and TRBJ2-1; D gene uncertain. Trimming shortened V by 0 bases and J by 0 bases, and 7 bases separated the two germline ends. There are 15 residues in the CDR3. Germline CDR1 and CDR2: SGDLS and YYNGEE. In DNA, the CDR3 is TGTGCCAGCAGCGTAGACGTACCCTCCTACAATGAGCAGTTCTTC. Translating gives CASSVDVPSYNEQFF.

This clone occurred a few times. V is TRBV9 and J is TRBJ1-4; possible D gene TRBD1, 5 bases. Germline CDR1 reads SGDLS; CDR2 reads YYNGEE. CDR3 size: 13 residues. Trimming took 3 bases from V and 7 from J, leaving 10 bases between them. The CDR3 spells CASSGPTGEKLFF. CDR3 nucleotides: TGTGCCAGCAGCGGACCTACAGGTGAAAAACTGTTTTTT.

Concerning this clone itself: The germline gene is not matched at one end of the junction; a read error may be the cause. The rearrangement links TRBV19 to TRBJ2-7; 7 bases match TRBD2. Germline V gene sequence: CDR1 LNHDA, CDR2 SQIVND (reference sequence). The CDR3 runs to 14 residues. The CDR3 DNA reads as TGTGCCAGTAGTGGGGCGGGAGCAGCCTACCAGCAGTACTTC. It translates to CASSGAGAAYQQYF.

The CDR3 protein is CASSRDRPSYNEQFF. DNA of the CDR3: TGTGCCAGCAGTCGGGACAGACCGAGCTACAATGAGCAGTTCTTC. This chain joins TRBV6-5 and TRBJ2-1, with TRBD1 matching 7 bases. Germline CDR1 reads MNHEY; CDR2 reads SVGAGI. The CDR3 has 15 residues. V shed 5 bases and J 3 bases; nucleotides not matched to a gene: 7.

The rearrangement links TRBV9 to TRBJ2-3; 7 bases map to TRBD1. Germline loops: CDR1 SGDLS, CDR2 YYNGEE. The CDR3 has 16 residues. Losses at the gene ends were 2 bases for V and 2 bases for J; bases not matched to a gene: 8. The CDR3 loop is CASSVVSGGFTDTQYF. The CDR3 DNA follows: TGTGCCAGCAGCGTTGTTTCAGGGGGATTCACAGATACGCAGTATTTT.

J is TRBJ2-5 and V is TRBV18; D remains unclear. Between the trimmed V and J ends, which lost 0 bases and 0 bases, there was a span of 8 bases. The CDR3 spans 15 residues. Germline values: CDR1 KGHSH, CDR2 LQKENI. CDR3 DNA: TGTGCCAGCTCACCACCCCTGACCAACCAAGAGACCCAGTACTTC. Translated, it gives CASSPPLTNQETQYF. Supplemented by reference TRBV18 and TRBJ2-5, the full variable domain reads NAGVMQNPRHLVRRRGQEARLRCSPMKGHSHVYWYRQLPEEGLKFMVYLQKENIIDESGMPKERFSAEFPKEGPSILRIQQVVRGDSAAYFCASSPPLTNQETQYFGPGTRLLVL.

The CDR3 is CASSLRDLPGKLFF. CDR3 in DNA: TGTGCCAGCAGCTTAAGGGACCTCCCCGGGAAACTGTTTTTT. The chain combines TRBV7-2 with TRBJ1-4; weak D call: TRBD1 (5 bases). V lost 2 bases, J lost 11 bases, and 15 bases lay in between. The germline gives CDR1 SGHTA, CDR2 FQGNSA. The length of the CDR3 is 14 residues.

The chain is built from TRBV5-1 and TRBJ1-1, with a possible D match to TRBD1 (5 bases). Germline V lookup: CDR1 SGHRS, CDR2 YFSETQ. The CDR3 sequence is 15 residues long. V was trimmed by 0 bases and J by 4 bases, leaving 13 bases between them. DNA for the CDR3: TGCGCCAGCAGCTTGGAATGGGGCCCCGGCACTGAAGCTTTCTTT. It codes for CASSLEWGPGTEAFF.